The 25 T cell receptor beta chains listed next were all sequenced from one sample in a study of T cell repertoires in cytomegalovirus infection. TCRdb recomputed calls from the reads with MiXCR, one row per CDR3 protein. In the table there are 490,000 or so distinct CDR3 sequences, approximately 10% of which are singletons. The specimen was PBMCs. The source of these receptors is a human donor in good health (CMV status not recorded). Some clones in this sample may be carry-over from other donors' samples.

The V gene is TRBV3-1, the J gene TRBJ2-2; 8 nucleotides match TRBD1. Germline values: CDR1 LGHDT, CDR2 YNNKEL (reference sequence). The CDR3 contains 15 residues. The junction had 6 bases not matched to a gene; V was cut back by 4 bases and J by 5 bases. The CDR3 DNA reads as TGTGCCAGCAGCCTAGCGACAGGGGTAACCGGGGAGCTGTTTTTT. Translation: CASSLATGVTGELFF. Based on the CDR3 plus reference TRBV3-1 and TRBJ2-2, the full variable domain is DTAVSQTPKYLVTQMGNDKSIKCEQNLGHDTMYWYKQDSKKFLKIMFSYNNKELIINETVPNRFSPKSPDKAHLNLHINSLELGDSAVYFCASSLATGVTGELFFGEGSRLTVL.

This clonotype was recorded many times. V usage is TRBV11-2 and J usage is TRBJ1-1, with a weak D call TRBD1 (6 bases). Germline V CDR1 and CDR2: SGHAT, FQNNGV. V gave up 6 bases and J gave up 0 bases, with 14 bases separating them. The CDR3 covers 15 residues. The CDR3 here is CASRLTGYMNTEAFF. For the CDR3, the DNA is TGTGCCAGCAGGTTAACAGGGTACATGAACACTGAAGCTTTCTTT.

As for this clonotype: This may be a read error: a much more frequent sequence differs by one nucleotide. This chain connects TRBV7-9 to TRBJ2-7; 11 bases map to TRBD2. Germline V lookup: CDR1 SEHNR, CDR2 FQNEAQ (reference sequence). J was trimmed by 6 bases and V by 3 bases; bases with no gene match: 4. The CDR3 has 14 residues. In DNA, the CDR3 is TGTGCCAGCAGCTTTAGCGGGAGGGTCAGCGAGCAGTACTTC. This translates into CASSFSGRVSEQYF.

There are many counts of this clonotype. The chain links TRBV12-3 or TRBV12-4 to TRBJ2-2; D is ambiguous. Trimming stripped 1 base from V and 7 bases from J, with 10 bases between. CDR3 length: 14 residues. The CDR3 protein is CASSLGPPGGELFF. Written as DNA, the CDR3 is TGTGCCAGCAGTTTAGGTCCGCCCGGCGGGGAGCTGTTTTTT.

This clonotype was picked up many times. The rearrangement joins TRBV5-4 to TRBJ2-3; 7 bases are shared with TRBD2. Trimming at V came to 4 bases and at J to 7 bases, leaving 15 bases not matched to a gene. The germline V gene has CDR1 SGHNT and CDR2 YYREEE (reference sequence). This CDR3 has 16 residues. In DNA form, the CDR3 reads TGTGCCAGCAGCCACTGGGCAGCGGGGAGTACGTATACGCAGTATTTT. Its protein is CASSHWAAGSTYTQYF.

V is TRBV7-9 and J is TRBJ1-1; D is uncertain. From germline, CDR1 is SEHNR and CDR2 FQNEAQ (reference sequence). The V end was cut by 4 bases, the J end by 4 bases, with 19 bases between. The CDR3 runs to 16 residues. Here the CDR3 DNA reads TGTGCCAGCAGCTCCCGAGCTCCACAGTCGGGCACTGAAGCTTTCTTT. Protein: CASSSRAPQSGTEAFF.

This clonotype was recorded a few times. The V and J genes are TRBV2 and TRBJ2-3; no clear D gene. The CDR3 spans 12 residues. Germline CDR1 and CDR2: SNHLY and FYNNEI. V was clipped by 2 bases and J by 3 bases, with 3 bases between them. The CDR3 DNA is TGTGCCAGCAGTGAAATGACAGATACGCAGTATTTT. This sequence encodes CASSEMTDTQYF.

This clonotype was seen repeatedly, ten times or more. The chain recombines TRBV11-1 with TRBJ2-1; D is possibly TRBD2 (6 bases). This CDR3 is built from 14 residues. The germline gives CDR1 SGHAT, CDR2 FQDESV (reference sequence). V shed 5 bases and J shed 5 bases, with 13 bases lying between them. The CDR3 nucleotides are TGTGCCAGCAGCCCCGGGACTCGGAACAATGAGCAGTTCTTC. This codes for CASSPGTRNNEQFF. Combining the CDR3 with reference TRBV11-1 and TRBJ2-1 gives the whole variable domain EAEVAQSPRYKITEKSQAVAFWCDPISGHATLYWYRQILGQGPELLVQFQDESVVDDSQLPKDRFSAERLKGVDSTLKIQPAELGDSAMYLCASSPGTRNNEQFFGPGTRLTVL.

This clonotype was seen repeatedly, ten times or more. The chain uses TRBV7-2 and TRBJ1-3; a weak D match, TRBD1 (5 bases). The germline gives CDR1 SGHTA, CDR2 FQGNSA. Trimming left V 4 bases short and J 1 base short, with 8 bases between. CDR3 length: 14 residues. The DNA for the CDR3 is TGTGCCAGCAGCTACAGGTGGTCTGGAAACACCATATATTTT. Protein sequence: CASSYRWSGNTIYF.

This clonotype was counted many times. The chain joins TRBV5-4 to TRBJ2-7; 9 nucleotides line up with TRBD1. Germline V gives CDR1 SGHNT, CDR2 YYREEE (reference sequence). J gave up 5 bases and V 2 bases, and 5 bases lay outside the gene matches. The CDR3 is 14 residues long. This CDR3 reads CASSLQGAADEQYF. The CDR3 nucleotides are TGTGCCAGCAGCTTACAGGGGGCAGCAGACGAGCAGTACTTC.

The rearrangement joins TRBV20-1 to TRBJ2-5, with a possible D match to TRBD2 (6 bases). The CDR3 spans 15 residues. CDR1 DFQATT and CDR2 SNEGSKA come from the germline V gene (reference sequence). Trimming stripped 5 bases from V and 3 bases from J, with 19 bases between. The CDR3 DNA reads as TGCAGTGCTGGAGTTAGGGCTAGCGCCGAAGAGACCCAGTACTTC. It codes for CSAGVRASAEETQYF.

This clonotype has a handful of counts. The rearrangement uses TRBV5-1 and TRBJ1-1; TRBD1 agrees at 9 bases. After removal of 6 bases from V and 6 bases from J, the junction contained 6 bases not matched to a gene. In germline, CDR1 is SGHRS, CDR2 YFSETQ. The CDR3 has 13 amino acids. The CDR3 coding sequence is TGCGCCAGCAAGGAACAGGGGGCGGCTGAAGCTTTCTTT. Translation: CASKEQGAAEAFF.

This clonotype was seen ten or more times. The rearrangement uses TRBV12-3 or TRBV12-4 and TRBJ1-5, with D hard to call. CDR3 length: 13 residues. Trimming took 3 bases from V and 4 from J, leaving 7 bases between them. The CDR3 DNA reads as TGTGCCAGCAGTTTCTCCACTAATCAGCCCCAGCATTTT. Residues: CASSFSTNQPQHF.

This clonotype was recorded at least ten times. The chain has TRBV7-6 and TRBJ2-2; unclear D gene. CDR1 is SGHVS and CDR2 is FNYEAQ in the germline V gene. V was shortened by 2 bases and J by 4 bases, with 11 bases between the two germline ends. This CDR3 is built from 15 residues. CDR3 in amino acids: CASSLLLGITGELFF. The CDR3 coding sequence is TGTGCCAGCAGCTTACTTCTGGGAATCACCGGGGAGCTGTTTTTT.

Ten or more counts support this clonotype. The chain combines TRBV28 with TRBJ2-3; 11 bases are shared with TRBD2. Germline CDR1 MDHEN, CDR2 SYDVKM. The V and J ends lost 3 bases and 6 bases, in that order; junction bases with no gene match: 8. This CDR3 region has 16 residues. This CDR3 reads CASSLPSGRPGDTQYF. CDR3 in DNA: TGTGCCAGCAGTTTGCCTAGCGGGAGGCCGGGGGATACGCAGTATTTT.

The CDR3 protein is CASSIRDRGYNEQFF. In nucleotides, the CDR3 is TGTGCCAGTAGTATAAGGGACAGGGGTTACAATGAGCAGTTCTTC. The J gene is TRBJ2-1, the V gene TRBV19; 10 bases are a match to TRBD1. This CDR3 spans 15 amino acids. Germline values: CDR1 LNHDA, CDR2 SQIVND (reference sequence). The V segment lost 2 bases and the J segment 4 bases; nucleotides outside the gene matches: 2.

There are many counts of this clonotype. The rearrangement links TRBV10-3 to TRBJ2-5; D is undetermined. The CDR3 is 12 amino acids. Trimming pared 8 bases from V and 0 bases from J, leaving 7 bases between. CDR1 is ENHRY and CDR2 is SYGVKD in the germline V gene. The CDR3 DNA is TGTGCCATCGCTCAGGACCAAGAGACCCAGTACTTC. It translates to CAIAQDQETQYF.

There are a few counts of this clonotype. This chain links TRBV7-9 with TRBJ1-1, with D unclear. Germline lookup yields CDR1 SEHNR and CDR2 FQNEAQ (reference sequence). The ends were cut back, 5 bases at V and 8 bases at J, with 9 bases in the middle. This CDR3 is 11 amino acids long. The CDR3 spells CASSVGPEAFF. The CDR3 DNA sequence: TGTGCCAGCAGCGTCGGTCCCGAAGCTTTCTTT.

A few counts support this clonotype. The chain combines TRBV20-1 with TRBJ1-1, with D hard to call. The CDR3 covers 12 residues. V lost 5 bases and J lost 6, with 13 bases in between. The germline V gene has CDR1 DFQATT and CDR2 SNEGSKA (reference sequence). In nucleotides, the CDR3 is TGCAGTGCTCCACTTAACGATCCTGAAGCTTTCTTT. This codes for CSAPLNDPEAFF.

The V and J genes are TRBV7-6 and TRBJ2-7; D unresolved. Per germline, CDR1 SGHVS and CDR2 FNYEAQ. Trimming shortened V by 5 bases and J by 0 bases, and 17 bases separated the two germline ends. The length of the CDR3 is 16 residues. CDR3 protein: CASSPLPRIDSYEQYF. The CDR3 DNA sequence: TGTGCCAGCAGCCCCCTCCCTAGGATCGACTCCTACGAGCAGTACTTC.

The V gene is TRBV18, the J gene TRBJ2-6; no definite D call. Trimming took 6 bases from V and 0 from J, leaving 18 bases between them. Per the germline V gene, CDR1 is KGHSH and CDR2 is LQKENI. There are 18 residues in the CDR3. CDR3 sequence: CASSTRNSFTSGANVLTF. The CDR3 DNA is TGTGCCAGCTCGACACGAAACAGCTTTACCTCTGGGGCCAACGTCCTGACTTTC.

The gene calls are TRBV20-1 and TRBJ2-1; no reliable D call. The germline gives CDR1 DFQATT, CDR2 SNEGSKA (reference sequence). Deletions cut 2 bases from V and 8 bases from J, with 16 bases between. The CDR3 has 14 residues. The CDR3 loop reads CSARPSWSGDEQFF. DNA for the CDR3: TGCAGTGCTAGACCCTCGTGGTCTGGGGATGAGCAGTTCTTC.

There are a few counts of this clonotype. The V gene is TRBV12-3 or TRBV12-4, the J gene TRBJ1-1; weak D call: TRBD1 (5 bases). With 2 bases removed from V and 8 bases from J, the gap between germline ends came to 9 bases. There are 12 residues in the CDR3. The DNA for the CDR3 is TGTGCCAGCAGTTTAACGGGGGGAGAAGCTTTCTTT. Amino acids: CASSLTGGEAFF.

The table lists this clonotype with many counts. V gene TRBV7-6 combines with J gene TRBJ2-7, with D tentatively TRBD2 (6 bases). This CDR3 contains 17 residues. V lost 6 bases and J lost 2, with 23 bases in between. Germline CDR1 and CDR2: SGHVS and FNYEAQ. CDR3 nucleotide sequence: TGTGCCAGCAGTTCCGGCCACCGGGACGGGAGCACCTACGAGCAGTACTTC. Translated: CASSSGHRDGSTYEQYF.

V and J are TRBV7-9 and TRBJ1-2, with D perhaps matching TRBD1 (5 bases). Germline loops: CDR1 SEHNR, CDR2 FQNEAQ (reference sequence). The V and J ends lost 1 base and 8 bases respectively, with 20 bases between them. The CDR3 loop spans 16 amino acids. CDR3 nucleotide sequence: TGTGCCAGCAGCTTAGACGTGGGGACCAGGGAGAGGGGCTACACCTTC. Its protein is CASSLDVGTRERGYTF. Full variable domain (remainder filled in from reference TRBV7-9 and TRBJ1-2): DTGVSQNPRHKITKRGQNVTFRCDPISEHNRLYWYRQTLGQGPEFLTYFQNEAQLEKSRLLSDRFSAERPKGSFSTLEIQRTEQGDSAMYLCASSLDVGTRERGYTFGSGTRLTVV.